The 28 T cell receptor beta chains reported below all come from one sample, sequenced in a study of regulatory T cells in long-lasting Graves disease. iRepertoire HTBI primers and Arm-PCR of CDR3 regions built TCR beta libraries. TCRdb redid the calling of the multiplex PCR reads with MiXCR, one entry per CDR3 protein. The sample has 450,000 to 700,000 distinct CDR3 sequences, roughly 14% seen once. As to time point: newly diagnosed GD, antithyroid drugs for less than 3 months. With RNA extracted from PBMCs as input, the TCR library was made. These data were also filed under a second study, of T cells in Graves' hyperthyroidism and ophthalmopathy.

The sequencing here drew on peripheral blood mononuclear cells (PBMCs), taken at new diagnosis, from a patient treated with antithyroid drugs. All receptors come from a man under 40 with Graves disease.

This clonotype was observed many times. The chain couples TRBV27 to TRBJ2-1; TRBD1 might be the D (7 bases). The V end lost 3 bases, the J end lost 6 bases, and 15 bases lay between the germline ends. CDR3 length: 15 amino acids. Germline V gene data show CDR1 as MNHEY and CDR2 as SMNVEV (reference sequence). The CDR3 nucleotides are TGTGCCAGCAGTTTGATGCAGGGGGGCTTCAATGAGCAGTTCTTC. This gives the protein CASSLMQGGFNEQFF.

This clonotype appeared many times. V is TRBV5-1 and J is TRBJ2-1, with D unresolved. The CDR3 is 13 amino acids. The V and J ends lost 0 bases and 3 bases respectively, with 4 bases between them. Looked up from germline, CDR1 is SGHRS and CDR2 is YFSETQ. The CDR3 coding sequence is TGCGCCAGCAGCTTGGCAGACTACAATGAGCAGTTCTTC. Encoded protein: CASSLADYNEQFF.

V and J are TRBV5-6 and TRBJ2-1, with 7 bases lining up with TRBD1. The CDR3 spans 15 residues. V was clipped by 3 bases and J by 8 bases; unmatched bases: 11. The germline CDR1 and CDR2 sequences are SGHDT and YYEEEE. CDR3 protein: CASSSGQVVAYEQFF. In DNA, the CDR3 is TGTGCCAGCAGCTCCGGACAGGTTGTGGCTTATGAGCAGTTCTTC.

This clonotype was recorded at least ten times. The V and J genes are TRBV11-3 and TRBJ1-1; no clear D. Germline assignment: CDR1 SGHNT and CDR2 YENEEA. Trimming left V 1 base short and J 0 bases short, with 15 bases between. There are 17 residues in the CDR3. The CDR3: CASSLVPLTDMNTEAFF. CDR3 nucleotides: TGTGCCAGCAGCTTAGTCCCTTTGACCGATATGAACACTGAAGCTTTCTTT.

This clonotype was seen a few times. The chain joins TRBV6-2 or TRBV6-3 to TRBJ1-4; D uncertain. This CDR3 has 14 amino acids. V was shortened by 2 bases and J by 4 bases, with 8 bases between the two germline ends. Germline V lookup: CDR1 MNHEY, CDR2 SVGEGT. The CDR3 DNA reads TGTGCCAGCAGTTACGGCGGGGTTAATGAAAAACTGTTTTTT. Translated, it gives CASSYGGVNEKLFF.

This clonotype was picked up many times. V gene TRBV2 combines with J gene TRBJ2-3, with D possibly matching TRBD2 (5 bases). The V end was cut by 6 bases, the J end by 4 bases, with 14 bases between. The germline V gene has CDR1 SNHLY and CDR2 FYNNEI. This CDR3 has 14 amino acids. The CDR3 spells CASRKGVEADTQYF. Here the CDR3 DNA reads TGTGCCAGCAGAAAGGGAGTCGAGGCAGATACGCAGTATTTT.

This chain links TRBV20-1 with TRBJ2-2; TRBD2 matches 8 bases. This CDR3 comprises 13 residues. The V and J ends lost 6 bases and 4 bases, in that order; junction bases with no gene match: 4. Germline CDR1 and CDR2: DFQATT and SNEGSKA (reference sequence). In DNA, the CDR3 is TGCAGTGCCTCGGGGGGGCCCACCGGGGAGCTGTTTTTT. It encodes CSASGGPTGELFF.

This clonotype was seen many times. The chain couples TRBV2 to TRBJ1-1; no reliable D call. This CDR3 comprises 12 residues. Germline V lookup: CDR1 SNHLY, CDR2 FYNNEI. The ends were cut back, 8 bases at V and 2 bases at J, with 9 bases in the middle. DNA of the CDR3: TGTGCCAGCGACATCATAAACACTGAAGCTTTCTTT. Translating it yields CASDIINTEAFF.

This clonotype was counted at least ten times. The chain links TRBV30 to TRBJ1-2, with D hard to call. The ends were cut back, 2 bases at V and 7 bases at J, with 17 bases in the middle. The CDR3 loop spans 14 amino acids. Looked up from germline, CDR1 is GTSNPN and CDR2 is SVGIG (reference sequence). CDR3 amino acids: CAWSSPLVSRGYTF. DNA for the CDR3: TGTGCCTGGAGTTCTCCCCTGGTGTCGCGTGGCTACACCTTC.

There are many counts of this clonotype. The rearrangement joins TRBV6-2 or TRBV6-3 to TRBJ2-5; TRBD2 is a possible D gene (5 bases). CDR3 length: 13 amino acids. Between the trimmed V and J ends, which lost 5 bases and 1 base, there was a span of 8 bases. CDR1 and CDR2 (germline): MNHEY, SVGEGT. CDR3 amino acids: CASSEDFQETQYF. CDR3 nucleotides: TGTGCCAGCAGTGAGGACTTCCAAGAGACCCAGTACTTC.

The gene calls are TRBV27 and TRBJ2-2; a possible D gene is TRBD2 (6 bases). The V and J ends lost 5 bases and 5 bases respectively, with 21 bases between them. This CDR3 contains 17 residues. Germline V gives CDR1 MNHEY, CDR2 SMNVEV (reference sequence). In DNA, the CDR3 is TGTGCCAGCAGTCCGCCTACAGGCGCGGAGGGGACCGGGGAGCTGTTTTTT. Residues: CASSPPTGAEGTGELFF.

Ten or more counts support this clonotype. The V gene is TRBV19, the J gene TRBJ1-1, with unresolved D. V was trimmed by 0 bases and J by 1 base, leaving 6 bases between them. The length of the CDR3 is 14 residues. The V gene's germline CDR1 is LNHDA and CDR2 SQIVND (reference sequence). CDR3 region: CASSIETENTEAFF. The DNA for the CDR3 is TGTGCCAGTAGTATAGAAACAGAGAACACTGAAGCTTTCTTT.

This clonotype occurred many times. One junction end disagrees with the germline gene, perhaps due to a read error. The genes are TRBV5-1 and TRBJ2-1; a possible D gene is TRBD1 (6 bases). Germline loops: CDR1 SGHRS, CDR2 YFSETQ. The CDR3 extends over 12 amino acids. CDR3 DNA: TGCGCCAGCAGCTTGGAGGGGGACCCAAGGCGCTTC. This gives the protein CASSLEGDPRRF.

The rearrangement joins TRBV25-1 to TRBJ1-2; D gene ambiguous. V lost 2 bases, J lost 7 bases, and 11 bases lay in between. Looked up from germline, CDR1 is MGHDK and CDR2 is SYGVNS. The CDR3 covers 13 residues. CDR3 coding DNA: TGTGCCAGCAGTGAACGCGGAGAGTTTGGCTACACCTTC. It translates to CASSERGEFGYTF.

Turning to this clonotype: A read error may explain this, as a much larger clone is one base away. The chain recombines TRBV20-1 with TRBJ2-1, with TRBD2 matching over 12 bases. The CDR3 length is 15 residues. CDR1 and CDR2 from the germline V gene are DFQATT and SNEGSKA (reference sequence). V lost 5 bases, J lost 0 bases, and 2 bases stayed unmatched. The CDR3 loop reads CSALAGGSSYNEQFF. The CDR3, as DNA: TGCAGTGCTCTAGCGGGAGGGAGCTCCTACAATGAGCAGTTCTTC.

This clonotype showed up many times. CDR3 DNA: TGTGCCAGCAGTTACTCGGGGACTAGCGGGAGTAGAGTGGATGAGCAGTTCTTC. Protein product: CASSYSGTSGSRVDEQFF. The V and J genes are TRBV6-2 or TRBV6-3 and TRBJ2-1; the match to TRBD2 covers 14 bases. The CDR3 is 18 residues long. Trimming cost V 0 bases and J 8 bases; bases outside gene matches: 9. From germline, CDR1 is MNHEY and CDR2 SVGEGT.

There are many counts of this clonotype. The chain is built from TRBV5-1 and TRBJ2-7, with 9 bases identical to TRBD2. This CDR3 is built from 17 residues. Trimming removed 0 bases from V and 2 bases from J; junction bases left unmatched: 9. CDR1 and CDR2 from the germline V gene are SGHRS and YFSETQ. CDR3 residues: CASSLAHVAGGTYEQYF. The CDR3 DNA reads TGCGCCAGCAGCTTGGCCCACGTGGCGGGAGGGACCTACGAGCAGTACTTC.

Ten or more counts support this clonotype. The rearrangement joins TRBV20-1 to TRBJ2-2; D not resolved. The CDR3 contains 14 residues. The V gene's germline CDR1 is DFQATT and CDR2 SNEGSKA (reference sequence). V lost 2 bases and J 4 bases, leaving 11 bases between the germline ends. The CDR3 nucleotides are TGCAGTGCTAGACACGTCCTCGTCACCGGGGAGCTGTTTTTT. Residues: CSARHVLVTGELFF.

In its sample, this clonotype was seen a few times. The chain's CDR3 is CASSLSSGRAYEQYF. The CDR3 nucleotides are TGTGCCAGCAGCTTGTCCAGCGGGAGGGCTTACGAGCAGTACTTC. The chain links TRBV13 to TRBJ2-7; 10 positions agree with TRBD2. CDR1 and CDR2 (germline): PRHDT, FYEKMQ (reference sequence). This CDR3 spans 15 amino acids. V was pared by 3 bases and J by 4 bases, with 6 bases of the junction left unmatched.

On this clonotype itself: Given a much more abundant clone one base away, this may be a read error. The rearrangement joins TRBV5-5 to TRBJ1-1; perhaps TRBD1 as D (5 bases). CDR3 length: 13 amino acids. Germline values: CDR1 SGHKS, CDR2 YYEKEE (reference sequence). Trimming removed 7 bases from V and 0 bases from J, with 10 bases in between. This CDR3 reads CASGVTVNTEAFF. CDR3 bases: TGTGCCAGCGGCGTGACAGTGAACACTGAAGCTTTCTTT. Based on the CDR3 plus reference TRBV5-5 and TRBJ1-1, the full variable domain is DAGVTQSPTHLIKTRGQQVTLRCSPISGHKSVSWYQQVLGQGPQFIFQYYEKEERGRGNFPDRFSARQFPNYSSELNVNALLLGDSALYLCASGVTVNTEAFFGQGTRLTVV.

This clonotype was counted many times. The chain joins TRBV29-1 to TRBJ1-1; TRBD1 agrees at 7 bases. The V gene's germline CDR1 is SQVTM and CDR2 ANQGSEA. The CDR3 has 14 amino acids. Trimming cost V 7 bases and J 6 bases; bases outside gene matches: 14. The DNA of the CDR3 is TGCAGCGCCGTTACCCCACAGGGGATGCCTGAAGCTTTCTTT. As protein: CSAVTPQGMPEAFF.

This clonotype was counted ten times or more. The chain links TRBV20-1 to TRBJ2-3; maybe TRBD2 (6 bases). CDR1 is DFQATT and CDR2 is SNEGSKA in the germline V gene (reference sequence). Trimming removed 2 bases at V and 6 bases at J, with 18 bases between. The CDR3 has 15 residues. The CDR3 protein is CSARPTGTSTDTQYF. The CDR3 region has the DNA TGCAGTGCTAGACCTACCGGGACTTCGACGGATACGCAGTATTTT.

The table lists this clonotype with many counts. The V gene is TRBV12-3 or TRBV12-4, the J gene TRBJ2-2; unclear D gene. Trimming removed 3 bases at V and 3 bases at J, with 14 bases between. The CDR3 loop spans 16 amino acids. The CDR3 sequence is CASSFRAKGDTGELFF. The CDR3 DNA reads TGTGCCAGCAGTTTCCGGGCAAAGGGCGACACCGGGGAGCTGTTTTTT.

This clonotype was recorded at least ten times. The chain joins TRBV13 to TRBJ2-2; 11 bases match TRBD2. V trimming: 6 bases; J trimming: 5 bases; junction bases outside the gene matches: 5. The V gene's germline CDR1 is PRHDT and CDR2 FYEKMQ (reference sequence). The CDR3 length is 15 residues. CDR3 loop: CASRVSGRGTGELFF. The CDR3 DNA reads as TGTGCCAGCAGGGTTAGCGGGAGGGGAACCGGGGAGCTGTTTTTT.

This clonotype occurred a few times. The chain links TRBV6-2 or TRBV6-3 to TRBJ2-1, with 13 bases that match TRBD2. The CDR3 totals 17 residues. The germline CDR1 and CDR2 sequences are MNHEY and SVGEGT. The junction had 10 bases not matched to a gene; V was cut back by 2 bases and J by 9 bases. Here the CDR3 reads CASSYGTSGRAWGEQFF. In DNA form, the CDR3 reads TGTGCCAGCAGTTACGGAACTAGCGGGAGGGCCTGGGGTGAGCAGTTCTTC.

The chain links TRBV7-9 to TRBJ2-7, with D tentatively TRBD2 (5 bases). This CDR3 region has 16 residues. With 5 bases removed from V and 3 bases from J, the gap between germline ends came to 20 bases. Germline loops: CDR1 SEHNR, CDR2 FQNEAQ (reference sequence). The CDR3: CASSAALGGGNYEQYF. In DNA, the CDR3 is TGTGCCAGCAGCGCCGCCTTAGGCGGAGGAAACTACGAGCAGTACTTC.

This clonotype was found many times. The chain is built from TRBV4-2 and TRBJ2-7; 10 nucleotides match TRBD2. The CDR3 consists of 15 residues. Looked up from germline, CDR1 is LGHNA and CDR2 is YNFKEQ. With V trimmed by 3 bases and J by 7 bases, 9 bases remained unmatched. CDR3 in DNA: TGTGCCAGCAGCCAGGGGGCACTAGCGGGATATGAGCAGTACTTC. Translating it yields CASSQGALAGYEQYF.

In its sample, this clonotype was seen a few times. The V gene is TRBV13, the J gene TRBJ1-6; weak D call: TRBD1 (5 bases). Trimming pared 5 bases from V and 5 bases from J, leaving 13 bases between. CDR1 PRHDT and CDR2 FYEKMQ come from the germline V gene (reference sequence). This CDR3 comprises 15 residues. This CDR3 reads CASSDRDGHNSPLHF. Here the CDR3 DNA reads TGTGCCAGCAGCGACCGGGACGGCCATAATTCACCCCTCCACTTT.